The clone carrying this T cell receptor (beta chain) turned up a few times. Antigen unknown. The data derive from a study of identical twins. From the 5' RACE reads, TCRdb called clonotypes with MiXCR, one entry per CDR3 protein. The repertoire includes some 1,700,000 distinct CDR3 sequences, 32% of them detected once, and 0.25% to 0.3% sits in the top ten. Broader study findings: Model-predicted out-of-frame TCR alpha sharing fell below observed values in monozygotic twins.

The CDR3 runs to 14 residues. Unmatched junction bases numbered 2, after V lost 0 bases and J lost 3 bases. Per germline, CDR1 MNHEY and CDR2 SMNVEV (reference sequence). The rearrangement joins TRBV27 to TRBJ2-7, with 7 bases aligning to TRBD1. The clonotype originates from a newborn girl in good health. The sequenced sample consisted of cord blood. The DNA of the CDR3 is TGTGCCAGCAGTTTATCCCAGGGGGACTACGAGCAGTACTTC. Translated: CASSLSQGDYEQYF.